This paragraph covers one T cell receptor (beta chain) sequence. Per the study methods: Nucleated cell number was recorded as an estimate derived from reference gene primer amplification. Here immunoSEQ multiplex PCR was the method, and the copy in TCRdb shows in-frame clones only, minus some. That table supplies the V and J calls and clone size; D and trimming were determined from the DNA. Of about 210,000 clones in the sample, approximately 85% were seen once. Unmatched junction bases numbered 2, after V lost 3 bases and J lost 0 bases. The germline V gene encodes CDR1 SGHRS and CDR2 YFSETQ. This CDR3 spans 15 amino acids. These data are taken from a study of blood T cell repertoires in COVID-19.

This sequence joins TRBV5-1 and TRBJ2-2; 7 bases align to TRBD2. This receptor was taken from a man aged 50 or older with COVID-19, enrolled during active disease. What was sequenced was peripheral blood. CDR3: CASSWEGPNTGELFF. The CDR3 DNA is TGCGCCAGCAGCTGGGAGGGCCCGAACACCGGGGAGCTGTTTTTT.